These 22 T cell receptor beta chains came from one sample sequenced in a study of cytomegalovirus exposure and HLA in healthy donors. Primers for the PCR totalled 60 Vbeta and 13 Jbeta. TCRdb keeps only in-frame clones here, not all; method: immunoSEQ multiplex PCR. The data hold about 140,000 clones, with over 70% observed a single time. The sample was PBMCs. The receptors were sampled from a man aged 35-49 years in good health and CMV-seropositive.

The rearrangement joins TRBV30 to TRBJ1-2; unclear D gene. V lost 2 bases, J lost 7 bases, and 14 bases lay in between. CDR1 is GTSNPN and CDR2 is SVGIG in the germline V gene (reference sequence). CDR3 length: 13 amino acids. The CDR3 bases are TGTGCCTGGAGTACATTCGGGGTGGGTGGCTACACCTTC. Translated, it gives CAWSTFGVGGYTF.

This chain connects TRBV7-2 to TRBJ2-5, with TRBD2 matching 7 bases. Trimming cost V 5 bases and J 4 bases; bases outside gene matches: 7. This CDR3 contains 14 residues. Germline V gives CDR1 SGHTA, CDR2 FQGNSA. The CDR3 spells CASSKSGKGETQYF. CDR3 bases: TGTGCCAGCAGCAAGAGCGGGAAGGGAGAGACCCAGTACTTC.

This clone was picked up a small number of times. This chain uses TRBV11-3 with TRBJ2-7; D gene uncertain. The germline gives CDR1 SGHNT, CDR2 YENEEA. With 4 bases removed from V and 3 bases from J, the gap between germline ends came to 13 bases. This CDR3 is built from 14 residues. The CDR3 nucleotides are TGTGCCAGCAGCTCTCGCCAGATTGGCTACGAGCAGTACTTC. Residues: CASSSRQIGYEQYF.

This clone was picked up a small number of times. The chain joins TRBV19 to TRBJ2-7, with a possible D match to TRBD2 (6 bases). From germline, CDR1 is LNHDA and CDR2 SQIVND (reference sequence). The germline V and J ends were trimmed by 5 bases and 6 bases, with 20 bases remaining between them. The CDR3 is 15 residues long. The CDR3 spells CASSGRTSPGGEQYF. The CDR3 nucleotides are TGTGCCAGTAGTGGCCGGACATCTCCCGGGGGCGAGCAGTACTTC.

V is TRBV7-9 and J is TRBJ2-5; D may be TRBD1 (5 bases). The germline V and J ends were trimmed by 4 bases and 1 base, with 7 bases remaining between them. The CDR3 runs to 13 residues. The germline V gene encodes CDR1 SEHNR and CDR2 FQNEAQ (reference sequence). The CDR3 sequence: CASSSDSQETQYF. CDR3 bases: TGTGCCAGCAGCTCTGACAGCCAAGAGACCCAGTACTTC.

In DNA form, the CDR3 reads TGTGCCACCTTGGACAGGCTGGGGGATACGCAGTATTTT. Its protein is CATLDRLGDTQYF. The chain has TRBV6-1 and TRBJ2-3; TRBD1 agrees at 7 bases. The CDR3 contains 13 residues. Germline lookup yields CDR1 MNHNS and CDR2 SASEGT. V lost 10 bases, J lost 6 bases, and 10 bases stayed unmatched.

The chain joins TRBV9 to TRBJ2-3; tentative D call: TRBD2 (5 bases). The ends were cut back, 4 bases at V and 4 bases at J, with 13 bases in the middle. Germline-derived CDR1 and CDR2 are SGDLS and YYNGEE. CDR3 size: 14 residues. CDR3 loop: CASSPSGFPDTQYF. The CDR3 DNA is TGTGCCAGCAGCCCCAGCGGATTTCCAGATACGCAGTATTTT.

For this clone: The same CDR3 is also encoded by other DNA sequences in this sample. V and J are TRBV5-4 and TRBJ2-1; 14 positions match TRBD2. This CDR3 is 16 amino acids long. V was pared by 0 bases and J by 4 bases, with 0 bases of the junction left unmatched. CDR1 and CDR2 from the germline V gene are SGHNT and YYREEE (reference sequence). In DNA form, the CDR3 reads TGTGCCAGCAGCTTGGGACTAGCGGGAGGGTACAATGAGCAGTTCTTC. Translation: CASSLGLAGGYNEQFF.

The chain carries TRBV14 and TRBJ2-1; tentatively, D is TRBD2 (6 bases). Per germline, CDR1 SGHDN and CDR2 FVKESK. The CDR3 has 12 residues. The V end lost 10 bases, the J end lost 2 bases, and 9 bases lay between the germline ends. The CDR3 here is CATSGAYNEQFF. DNA for the CDR3: TGTGCCACTTCGGGGGCCTACAATGAGCAGTTCTTC.

The chain uses TRBV19 and TRBJ2-7; tentative D call: TRBD2 (6 bases). Trimming stripped 4 bases from V and 5 bases from J, with 21 bases between. The V gene's germline CDR1 is LNHDA and CDR2 SQIVND (reference sequence). This CDR3 spans 16 amino acids. CDR3 DNA sequence: TGTGCCAGTAGTAGCGGCTCGGGACTCATGAGAGACGAGCAGTACTTC. This translates into CASSSGSGLMRDEQYF. Variable domain in full (rest from reference TRBV19 and TRBJ2-7): DGGITQSPKYLFRKEGQNVTLSCEQNLNHDAMYWYRQDPGQGLRLIYYSQIVNDFQKGDIAEGYSVSREKKESFPLTVTSAQKNPTAFYLCASSSGSGLMRDEQYFGPGTRLTVT.

The rearrangement joins TRBV11-2 to TRBJ2-7, with D possibly being TRBD2 (5 bases). The CDR3 contains 14 residues. V was clipped by 2 bases and J by 0 bases, with 8 bases between them. The germline CDR1 and CDR2 sequences are SGHAT and FQNNGV. The CDR3 DNA reads as TGTGCCAGCAGCTTACTAGCCGTCTCCTACGAGCAGTACTTC. It yields the protein CASSLLAVSYEQYF.

The V and J genes are TRBV20-1 and TRBJ1-1; tentatively, D is TRBD1 (5 bases). This CDR3 contains 11 residues. Germline V lookup: CDR1 DFQATT, CDR2 SNEGSKA (reference sequence). V lost 3 bases and J lost 8, with 10 bases in between. The CDR3 DNA reads TGCAGTGCTAGCACAGGAACGGAAGCTTTCTTT. The encoded protein is CSASTGTEAFF.

This clone was observed a few times. The rearrangement links TRBV23-1 to TRBJ2-5; 11 positions match TRBD2. TRBV23-1 falls under the ORF class, with uncertain function. V shed 2 bases, J shed 5 bases, and the junction held 4 bases outside the gene matches. The CDR3 is 15 residues long. The CDR3 protein is CASSQTSGGRETQYF. CDR3 in DNA: TGCGCCAGCAGTCAAACTAGCGGGGGACGGGAGACCCAGTACTTC.

This clone was recorded once. The chain is built from TRBV19 and TRBJ1-1; tentatively, D is TRBD1 (5 bases). This CDR3 comprises 16 residues. Between the trimmed V and J ends, which lost 7 bases and 1 base, there was a span of 19 bases. Germline V gene sequence: CDR1 LNHDA, CDR2 SQIVND (reference sequence). The CDR3 DNA is TGTGCCAGTATCGTAGGTCTGGGGCGGAGGAACACTGAAGCTTTCTTT. As protein: CASIVGLGRRNTEAFF.

The genes are TRBV7-8 and TRBJ2-1, with a possible D match to TRBD1 (5 bases). The CDR3 contains 14 residues. From germline, CDR1 is SGHVS and CDR2 FQNEAQ. Deletions cut 4 bases from V and 3 bases from J, with 10 bases between. The CDR3, as DNA: TGTGCCAGCAGCTCGATTGACAGCTACAATGAGCAGTTCTTC. Its protein product is CASSSIDSYNEQFF.

This clone was seen a single time. The rearrangement joins TRBV7-2 to TRBJ1-5; TRBD1 matches at 7 bases. The junction had 6 bases not matched to a gene; V was cut back by 5 bases and J by 2 bases. Germline CDR1 is SGHTA and CDR2 is FQGNSA. This CDR3 comprises 15 residues. CDR3 loop: CASSQGVLGNQPQHF. The CDR3 region has the DNA TGTGCCAGCAGCCAGGGGGTGCTAGGCAATCAGCCCCAGCATTTT. Looking up the rest from reference TRBV7-2 and TRBJ1-5 gives the full variable domain: GAGVSQSPSNKVTEKGKDVELRCDPISGHTALYWYRQSLGQGLEFLIYFQGNSAPDKSGLPSDRFSAERTGGSVSTLTIQRTQQEDSAVYLCASSQGVLGNQPQHFGDGTRLSIL.

The rearrangement uses TRBV27 and TRBJ1-6; TRBD1 aligns across 8 bases. Germline V gene data show CDR1 as MNHEY and CDR2 as SMNVEV (reference sequence). V gave up 3 bases and J gave up 9 bases; unmatched junction bases: 4. The CDR3 is 14 amino acids. The CDR3 protein is CASSFAQGGSPLHF. DNA for the CDR3: TGTGCCAGCAGTTTCGCACAGGGGGGTTCACCCCTCCACTTT.

The gene calls are TRBV7-2 and TRBJ2-7; 13 nucleotides agree with TRBD2. Germline V gene data show CDR1 as SGHTA and CDR2 as FQGNSA. The CDR3 is made up of 15 amino acids. V shed 5 bases, J shed 4 bases, and the junction held 5 bases outside the gene matches. In nucleotides, the CDR3 is TGTGCCAGCAGCCAGGAACTAGCGGGAGGGTACGAGCAGTACTTC. Translated: CASSQELAGGYEQYF.

The chain is built from TRBV7-9 and TRBJ2-3; a weak D match, TRBD1 (6 bases). The CDR3 extends over 15 amino acids. Trimming removed 5 bases at V and 1 base at J, with 13 bases between. Per germline, CDR1 SEHNR and CDR2 FQNEAQ (reference sequence). The CDR3 protein is CASSPQGIGTDTQYF. For the CDR3, the DNA is TGTGCCAGCAGCCCCCAGGGGATTGGCACAGATACGCAGTATTTT.

This clone showed up just once. The chain links TRBV10-2 to TRBJ1-6, with 9 bases matching TRBD1. Germline assignment: CDR1 WSHSY and CDR2 SAAADI. The CDR3 runs to 16 residues. Losses at the gene ends were 6 bases for V and 4 bases for J; bases not matched to a gene: 7. The CDR3 region has the DNA TGCGCCAGCAGGCGGGGACAGGGAGTTTATAATTCACCCCTCCACTTT. Protein sequence: CASRRGQGVYNSPLHF.

This chain links TRBV9 with TRBJ1-1, with D unclear. V shed 4 bases and J shed 0 bases, with 13 bases lying between them. This CDR3 comprises 15 residues. Per the germline V gene, CDR1 is SGDLS and CDR2 is YYNGEE. This chain's CDR3 is CASSREGPLNTEAFF. CDR3 coding DNA: TGTGCCAGCAGCCGGGAAGGGCCACTGAACACTGAAGCTTTCTTT. Drawing the rest from reference TRBV9 and TRBJ1-1, the complete variable domain is DSGVTQTPKHLITATGQRVTLRCSPRSGDLSVYWYQQSLDQGLQFLIQYYNGEERAKGNILERFSAQQFPDLHSELNLSSLELGDSALYFCASSREGPLNTEAFFGQGTRLTVV.

The rearrangement joins TRBV5-1 to TRBJ1-4; 7 bases are a match to TRBD1. The germline CDR1 and CDR2 sequences are SGHRS and YFSETQ. V dropped 5 bases and J dropped 5; count of bases not matched to a gene: 0. The CDR3 totals 12 residues. CDR3 loop: CASRDRNEKLFF. The CDR3 DNA reads as TGCGCCAGCAGGGACAGGAATGAAAAACTGTTTTTT.